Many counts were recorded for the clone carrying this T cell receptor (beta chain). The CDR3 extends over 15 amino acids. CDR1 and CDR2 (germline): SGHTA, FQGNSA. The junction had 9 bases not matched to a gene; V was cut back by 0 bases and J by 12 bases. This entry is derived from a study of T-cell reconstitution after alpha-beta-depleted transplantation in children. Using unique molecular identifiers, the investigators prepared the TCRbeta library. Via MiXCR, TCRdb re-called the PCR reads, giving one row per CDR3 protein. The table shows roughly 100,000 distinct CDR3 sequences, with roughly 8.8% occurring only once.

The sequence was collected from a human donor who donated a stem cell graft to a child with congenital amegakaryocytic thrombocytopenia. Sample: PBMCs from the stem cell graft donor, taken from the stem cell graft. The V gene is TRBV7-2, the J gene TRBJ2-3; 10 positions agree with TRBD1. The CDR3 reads CASSLAGGTGVAQYF. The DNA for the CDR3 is TGTGCCAGCAGCTTAGCTGGCGGGACAGGGGTAGCCCAGTATTTT.